This record covers a single T cell receptor beta chain. Antigen specificity is unknown. In germline, CDR1 is DFQATT, CDR2 SNEGSKA (reference sequence). Trimming stripped 5 bases from V and 4 bases from J, with 17 bases between. The CDR3 length is 14 residues. These data belong to a study of early T cells in non-severe SARS-CoV-2 infection. Study details: It was bulk RNA from unsorted whole blood that was sequenced, and the chains were unpaired.

Study-level findings and limits: CD4 and private specificities were missed by VDJdb matching, which favored anti-spike CD8 responses.

Researchers attached unique molecular identifiers to individual cDNA molecules. TCRdb processed the 5' RACE reads anew with MiXCR; each CDR3 protein has one entry. The data show 45,000 to 55,000 distinct CDR3 sequences, more than 9% seen once. V gene TRBV20-1 combines with J gene TRBJ1-2, with D maybe TRBD1 (6 bases). The source of this sequence is an adult who was a healthcare worker with PCR-confirmed SARS-CoV-2 infection or an uninfected control (not recorded which). The sequencing input was whole blood. CDR3 DNA: TGCAGTGCTCAACGGGGGCTAGGTGGCTATGGCTACACCTTC. It translates to CSAQRGLGGYGYTF.